A single sample is the source of the 14 T cell receptor beta chains below, sequenced in a study of glioma-infiltrating T cells (dated by TCRdb to 2016 to 2018). These reads were obtained on an Illumina MiSeq. TCR alpha and beta CDR3 regions were amplified with the iRepertoire nested amplicon-rescue multiplex PCR (arm-PCR) platform from RNA. In TCRdb, the public reads were trimmed at Q25 with fastp and aligned with MiXCR, with productive beta chains retained. Rows with a matching CDR3 protein are joined into one entry that keeps the most common DNA and genes. The sample records 150,000 to 200,000 distinct CDR3 sequences, around 40% of which are singletons. The ten top clones hold roughly 5.2% of the sample. Sequencing input: glioma tissue, nonneoplastic brain tissue, or PBMCs (not recorded which). Source of these receptors: a human donor with low-grade glioma or glioblastoma, undergoing nonglioma brain surgery, or in good health (not recorded which).

Many counts were recorded for this clonotype. V gene TRBV20-1 combines with J gene TRBJ2-5; maybe TRBD1 (6 bases). Germline CDR1 reads DFQATT; CDR2 reads SNEGSKA (reference sequence). V gave up 3 bases and J gave up 2 bases, with 16 bases separating them. This CDR3 has 15 residues. Here the CDR3 DNA reads TGCAGTGCTAGGTTTCTCCCTGGACAGCAAGAGACCCAGTACTTC. This translates into CSARFLPGQQETQYF.

Only a few counts were recorded for this clonotype. The V call is TRBV6-1, the J call TRBJ2-5; D perhaps matches TRBD1 (6 bases). This CDR3 spans 14 amino acids. Trimming shortened V by 9 bases and J by 2 bases, and 16 bases separated the two germline ends. Germline values: CDR1 MNHNS, CDR2 SASEGT. Here the CDR3 reads CASSIGQGQETQYF. The CDR3 bases are TGTGCCAGTAGTATTGGGCAGGGGCAAGAGACCCAGTACTTC.

Only a few counts were recorded for this clonotype. The chain links TRBV7-9 to TRBJ1-6; TRBD1 is a possible D gene (5 bases). Germline V lookup: CDR1 SEHNR, CDR2 FQNEAQ (reference sequence). This CDR3 spans 13 amino acids. The V gene lost 5 bases and the J gene lost 8 bases, with 10 bases spanning the gap. Written as DNA, the CDR3 is TGTGCCAGCAGCCAGCAGGGAGATTCACCCCTCCACTTT. Its protein product is CASSQQGDSPLHF. Full variable domain (remainder filled in from reference TRBV7-9 and TRBJ1-6): DTGVSQNPRHKITKRGQNVTFRCDPISEHNRLYWYRQTLGQGPEFLTYFQNEAQLEKSRLLSDRFSAERPKGSFSTLEIQRTEQGDSAMYLCASSQQGDSPLHFGNGTRLTVT.

This clonotype was counted ten times or more. The chain recombines TRBV12-3 or TRBV12-4 with TRBJ1-5; D not certain. This CDR3 has 14 amino acids. Trimming cost V 2 bases and J 1 base, with 6 bases left between them. The CDR3 coding sequence is TGTGCCAGCAGTTTATATGCGAGCAATCAGCCCCAGCATTTT. This encodes CASSLYASNQPQHF.

This chain connects TRBV27 to TRBJ1-3; TRBD1 aligns across 7 bases. Germline V gene sequence: CDR1 MNHEY, CDR2 SMNVEV (reference sequence). The CDR3 consists of 13 residues. Trimming removed 5 bases from V and 11 bases from J; junction bases left unmatched: 9. CDR3 bases: TGTGCCAGCAGTACCGGACAGGCAAGCTCCATATATTTT. This sequence encodes CASSTGQASSIYF.

Details on this clonotype: This may arise from a read error, as a much more abundant clone is one base away. The chain is built from TRBV7-8 and TRBJ1-5, with no clear D. Germline loops: CDR1 SGHVS, CDR2 FQNEAQ. This CDR3 contains 16 residues. V was shortened by 4 bases and J by 0 bases, with 13 bases between the two germline ends. The CDR3 protein is CASSSGGGTSNQPQHF. The DNA of the CDR3 is TGTGCCAGCAGCTCAGGAGGAGGCACTAGCAATCAGCCCCAGCATTTT.

This clonotype has a handful of counts. The chain employs TRBV9 and TRBJ2-3; 9 bases agree with TRBD2. Germline CDR1 SGDLS, CDR2 YYNGEE. The CDR3 loop spans 18 amino acids. V was clipped by 0 bases and J by 2 bases; unmatched bases: 10. CDR3 residues: CASSVGEGSGSDTDTQYF. The CDR3 DNA reads TGTGCCAGCAGCGTAGGGGAAGGTAGCGGGAGTGACACAGATACGCAGTATTTT.

As regards this clonotype: A much bigger clone sits one base away, suggesting this may be a read error. The chain combines TRBV7-9 with TRBJ2-3; D might be TRBD2 (5 bases). V shed 4 bases and J shed 1 base, with 12 bases lying between them. The CDR3 sequence is 15 residues long. The V gene's germline CDR1 is SEHNR and CDR2 FQNEAQ (reference sequence). CDR3 coding DNA: TGTGCCAGCAGCTCGACCGGGAAAGGCACAGATACGCAGTATTTT. Protein product: CASSSTGKGTDTQYF.

This clonotype has at least ten counts. The chain carries TRBV19 and TRBJ1-5, with D unresolved. The CDR3 loop spans 15 amino acids. Trimming left V 1 base short and J 4 bases short, with 11 bases between. CDR1 and CDR2 from the germline V gene are LNHDA and SQIVND (reference sequence). The CDR3 sequence is CASSIAGGRNQPQHF. CDR3 in DNA: TGTGCCAGTAGTATAGCGGGCGGACGGAATCAGCCCCAGCATTTT.

The V call is TRBV20-1, the J call TRBJ2-7; D call uncertain. The CDR3 length is 16 residues. From germline, CDR1 is DFQATT and CDR2 SNEGSKA (reference sequence). Trimming pared 3 bases from V and 6 bases from J, leaving 24 bases between. The CDR3 loop reads CSARSPRRFGLLEQYF. Here the CDR3 DNA reads TGCAGTGCTAGGTCGCCTCGCAGGTTCGGGCTCCTCGAGCAGTACTTC.

A remark on this clonotype: Sequence at one end of the junction differs from germline and may be a read error. The chain has TRBV6-6 and TRBJ2-1; D could derive from TRBD1 or TRBD2 (5 bases each). The CDR3 is made up of 14 amino acids. The V gene's germline CDR1 is MNHNY and CDR2 SVGAGI (reference sequence). In nucleotides, the CDR3 is TGTGTCAGCAATGGGACGGTTTCCTACAATGAGCAGTTCTTC. As protein: CVSNGTVSYNEQFF.

In the case of this clonotype: A much larger clone sits a single nucleotide away, making a read error possible. The chain carries TRBV3-1 and TRBJ2-5; D uncertain. Germline V gene data show CDR1 as LGHDT and CDR2 as YNNKEL (reference sequence). This CDR3 region has 14 residues. The CDR3 DNA follows: TGTGCCAGCAGCCTTAGTACCCTCCGAGAGACCGAGTACTTC. This sequence encodes CASSLSTLRETEYF.

In the case of this clonotype: A read error may be the cause here, since a much bigger clone is one base away. The chain joins TRBV6-6 to TRBJ2-7; D remains unclear. There are 13 residues in the CDR3. The germline gives CDR1 MNHNY, CDR2 SVGAGI (reference sequence). Trimming took off 4 bases at V and 1 base at J, with 8 bases between the two ends. CDR3 residues: CASSWVRSYEQYF. The CDR3 DNA sequence: TGTGCCAGCAGTTGGGTACGATCCTACGAGCAGTACTTC.

Comments on this clonotype: It may be a read error: a sequence one base away is much more abundant. The chain couples TRBV28 to TRBJ2-1; either TRBD1 or TRBD2 may fit D (6 bases each). This CDR3 spans 15 amino acids. The germline V and J ends were trimmed by 3 bases and 6 bases, with 15 bases remaining between them. Per germline, CDR1 MDHEN and CDR2 SYDVKM. The CDR3 spells CASSLERGASNEQFF. CDR3 DNA sequence: TGTGCCAGCAGTTTGGAAAGGGGGGCCTCCAATGAGCAGTTCTTC.